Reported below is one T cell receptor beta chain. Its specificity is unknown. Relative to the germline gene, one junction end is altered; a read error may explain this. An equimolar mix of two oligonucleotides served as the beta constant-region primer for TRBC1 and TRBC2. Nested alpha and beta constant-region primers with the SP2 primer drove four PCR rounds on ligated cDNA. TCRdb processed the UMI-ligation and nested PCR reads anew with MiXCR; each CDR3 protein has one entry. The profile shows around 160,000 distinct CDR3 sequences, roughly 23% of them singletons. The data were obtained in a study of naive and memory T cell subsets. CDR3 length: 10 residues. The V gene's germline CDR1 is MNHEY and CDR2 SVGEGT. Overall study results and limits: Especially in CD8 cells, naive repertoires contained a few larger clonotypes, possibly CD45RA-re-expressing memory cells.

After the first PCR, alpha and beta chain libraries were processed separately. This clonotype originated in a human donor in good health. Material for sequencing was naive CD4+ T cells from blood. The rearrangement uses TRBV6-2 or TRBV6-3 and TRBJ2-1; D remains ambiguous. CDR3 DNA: TGTGCCAGCGGTTACAATGAGCAGTTCTTC. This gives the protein CASGYNEQFF.